The 12 T cell receptor beta chains below all came from one sample that was sequenced in a study of breast tumors, draining lymph nodes, adjacent tissues. TCRdb ran MiXCR on the multiplex PCR reads and lists one entry per CDR3 protein. The repertoire holds about 130,000 distinct CDR3 sequences, with just under 20% as singletons. The lymph nodes were axillary draining lymph nodes from breast cancer patients. Sequencing was performed on axillary lymph node tissue. These receptors were taken from a female donor with breast cancer. Some clones in this sample may be carry-over from other donors' samples.

The table lists this clonotype with many counts. The chain couples TRBV7-2 to TRBJ2-3; D is undetermined. The CDR3 runs 14 residues. CDR1 and CDR2 from the germline V gene are SGHTA and FQGNSA. V was clipped by 3 bases and J by 4 bases, with 11 bases between them. The CDR3 DNA is TGTGCCAGCAGCTTTGGTCGCCCCCCAGATACGCAGTATTTT. Protein: CASSFGRPPDTQYF.

There are many counts of this clonotype. The V gene is TRBV11-2, the J gene TRBJ2-1; a possible D gene is TRBD2 (6 bases). This CDR3 has 15 residues. Trimming cost V 2 bases and J 6 bases, with 14 bases left between them. The germline V gene has CDR1 SGHAT and CDR2 FQNNGV. CDR3 sequence: CASSLRPGAGNEQFF. The CDR3 DNA reads as TGTGCCAGCAGCTTAAGGCCGGGAGCGGGCAATGAGCAGTTCTTC.

This clonotype was observed at least ten times. This rearrangement joins TRBV7-8 to TRBJ2-5, with TRBD1 matching over 8 bases. CDR1 and CDR2 from the germline V gene are SGHVS and FQNEAQ. This CDR3 is 17 amino acids long. Trimming took 7 bases from V and 4 from J; bases not matched to a gene: 17. The DNA of the CDR3 is TGTGCCAGCACCCAAAGGGCAGGGGGCGGTCGTCGAGAGACCCAGTACTTC. Its protein product is CASTQRAGGGRRETQYF.

This clonotype was observed at least ten times. The chain has TRBV5-1 and TRBJ1-2; a weak D match, TRBD1 (5 bases). This CDR3 comprises 14 residues. V lost 1 base and J lost 7, with 14 bases in between. CDR1 and CDR2 (germline): SGHRS, YFSETQ. The CDR3 region has the DNA TGCGCCAGCAGCTTGTCCGATCTCAGGGCTGGCTACACCTTC. This codes for CASSLSDLRAGYTF.

In this sample, this clonotype turned up many times. The chain uses TRBV24-1 and TRBJ2-3, with unresolved D. Trimming shortened V by 3 bases and J by 2 bases, and 8 bases separated the two germline ends. Per the germline V gene, CDR1 is KGHDR and CDR2 is SFDVKD. This CDR3 has 14 residues. CDR3 protein: CATSDTSDTDTQYF. The CDR3 DNA follows: TGTGCCACCAGTGATACGAGCGACACAGATACGCAGTATTTT.

As concerns this clonotype: One end of the junction does not line up with germline, which may come from a read error. CDR3 amino acids: CASSNRGDANTPHHF. Written as DNA, the CDR3 is TGTGCCAGCAGCAACAGGGGGGATGCTAATACACCCCACCACTTT. J is TRBJ1-6 and V is TRBV7-9; 8 bases are a match to TRBD1. This CDR3 comprises 15 residues. In germline, CDR1 is SEHNR, CDR2 FQNEAQ (reference sequence).

This clonotype appeared many times. The rearrangement links TRBV20-1 to TRBJ1-3, with D uncertain. CDR3 size: 16 residues. In germline, CDR1 is DFQATT, CDR2 SNEGSKA (reference sequence). V was shortened by 1 base and J by 4 bases, with 17 bases between the two germline ends. CDR3 sequence: CSARASQRETGNTIYF. CDR3 coding DNA: TGCAGTGCTAGAGCTTCCCAAAGGGAGACGGGAAACACCATATATTTT.

This clonotype has at least ten counts. This chain connects TRBV27 to TRBJ2-1, with 9 bases matching TRBD2. V dropped 1 base and J dropped 6; count of bases not matched to a gene: 4. Per germline, CDR1 MNHEY and CDR2 SMNVEV (reference sequence). CDR3 length: 15 residues. CDR3 loop: CASSLWAGGLNEQFF. The CDR3 DNA sequence: TGTGCCAGCAGTTTATGGGCGGGAGGGCTCAATGAGCAGTTCTTC.

This clonotype was detected ten times or more. This chain joins TRBV24-1 and TRBJ2-5; 8 bases align to TRBD1. CDR1 is KGHDR, CDR2 SFDVKD, per germline. The CDR3 sequence is 15 residues long. Trimming cost V 6 bases and J 5 bases; bases outside gene matches: 10. CDR3 sequence reads: CATSHLTRQGETQYF. As DNA, the CDR3 is TGTGCCACCAGTCATCTGACCCGACAGGGGGAGACCCAGTACTTC.

This clonotype was seen only a few times. A much larger clone lies a single base off, so this may be a read error. V and J are TRBV2 and TRBJ2-7, with 12 bases lining up with TRBD2. Looked up from germline, CDR1 is SNHLY and CDR2 is FYNNEI. CDR3 length equals 15 residues. Here the CDR3 reads CASSESTSGRYERYF. The CDR3 region has the DNA TGTGCCAGCAGTGAATCGACTAGCGGGAGATACGAGCGGTACTTC.

This clonotype was detected many times. The V and J genes are TRBV7-2 and TRBJ2-1; TRBD2 aligns across 7 bases. The CDR3 has 14 residues. Trimming at V came to 1 base and at J to 10 bases, leaving 7 bases not matched to a gene. Germline V gene lookup returns CDR1 SGHTA and CDR2 FQGNSA. CDR3 bases: TGTGCCAGCAGCTTAGGGACTAGTGTAATAGAGCAGTTCTTC. Translating it yields CASSLGTSVIEQFF.

Remarks on this clonotype: The germline gene is not matched at one end of the junction; a read error may be the cause. The chain carries TRBV6-5 and TRBJ1-4; 9 nucleotides line up with TRBD1. Germline V gives CDR1 MNHEY, CDR2 SVGAGI. This CDR3 spans 14 amino acids. This chain's CDR3 is CAGSSGQGGEKLFF. As DNA, the CDR3 is TGTGCCGGCAGTTCGGGACAGGGTGGTGAAAAACTGTTTTTT.